This T cell receptor beta chain stems from a study of spatial heterogeneity in lung cancer. As to time point: sample taken at primary tumor resection. Sequencing of whole RNA from tumor, nontumor lung or frozen PBMC involved no sorting. V lost 5 bases to trimming and J lost 3 bases; unmatched junction nucleotides: 11. This CDR3 is built from 19 residues. In germline, CDR1 is MNHNY, CDR2 SVGAGI (reference sequence). One entry per CDR3 protein results from TCRdb running MiXCR on the 5' RACE reads. The table shows more than 80,000 distinct CDR3 sequences, with approximately 12% occurring only once. The sequencing used PBMCs, collected at surgery. V and J are TRBV6-6 and TRBJ2-2; 14 nucleotides align to TRBD2. The TCR comes from a male donor with early-stage non-small cell lung cancer. DNA of the CDR3: TGTGCCAGCAGTCGCCCGGGACTAGCGGGAGAGAGGGACACCGGGGAGCTGTTTTTT. This codes for CASSRPGLAGERDTGELFF.